This entry concerns a single TCR beta chain. Germline loops: CDR1 MNHEY, CDR2 SVGAGI. Between the trimmed V and J ends, which lost 6 bases and 4 bases, there was a span of 16 bases. This CDR3 spans 15 amino acids. The data originate from a study of blood T cell repertoires in COVID-19. About the study: Samples taken during acute and convalescent COVID-19 were collected in the United States, Italy and Spain. The analysed material was cDNA or gDNA that came from T cells, B-cell-depleted T cells, or PBMCs.

Authors' processing steps: Quantification of nucleated cells was approximated via reference gene primer amplification. Sequencing was performed with immunoSEQ multiplex PCR; in TCRdb, only in-frame clones are kept and a portion is missing. The V and J calls and clone size come from that table; D and trimming were worked out from the DNA. This sample has over 85,000 clones, with about 87% found just once. The source of this sequence is a man aged 35-49 years with acute or convalescent COVID-19. Input material: peripheral blood. J is TRBJ1-5 and V is TRBV6-5; possible D gene TRBD1, 6 bases. Here the CDR3 DNA reads TGTGCCAGCAGCGCATCGGGGGGCTGGAATCAGCCCCAGCATTTT. This gives the protein CASSASGGWNQPQHF.